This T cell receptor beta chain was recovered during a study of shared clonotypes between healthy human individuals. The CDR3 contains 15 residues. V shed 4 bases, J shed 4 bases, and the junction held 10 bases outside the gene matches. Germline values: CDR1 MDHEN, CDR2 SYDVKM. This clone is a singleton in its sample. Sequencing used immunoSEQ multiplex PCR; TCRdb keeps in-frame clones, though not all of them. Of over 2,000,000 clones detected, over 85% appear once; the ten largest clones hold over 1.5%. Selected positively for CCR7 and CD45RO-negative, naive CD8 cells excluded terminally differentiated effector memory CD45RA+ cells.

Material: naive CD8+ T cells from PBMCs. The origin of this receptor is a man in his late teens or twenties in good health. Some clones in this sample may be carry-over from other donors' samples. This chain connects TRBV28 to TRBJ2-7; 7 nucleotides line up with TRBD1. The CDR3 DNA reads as TGTGCCAGCAGTTCATGGAGAGACAGGGTGTACGAGCAGTACTTC. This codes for CASSSWRDRVYEQYF.